A selection of T cell receptor beta chains follows, all from one sample in a study of T cell repertoires in cytomegalovirus infection. MiXCR, run by TCRdb on the reads, gives a single entry per CDR3 protein. The table includes some 900,000 distinct CDR3 sequences, 32% detected once. Their antigen targets remain unknown. The sequencing used cultured CD8+ T cells from PBMCs, collected from culture after CMV antigen stimulation. The receptors were sampled from a human donor in good health (CMV status not recorded). Some clones in this sample may be carry-over from other donors' samples. The CDR3 runs from the conserved cysteine through the conserved F or W.

V gene	J gene	CDR3 protein
TRBV28	TRBJ1-5	CASSLRRGIQPQHF
TRBV28	TRBJ2-1	CASSILAGGYNEQFF
TRBV19	TRBJ2-7	CASSTSRSFYEQYF
TRBV12-3/TRBV12-4	TRBJ2-1	CASSREGIEQFF
TRBV4-1	TRBJ2-7	CASSQVPNSYEQYF
TRBV27	TRBJ1-1	CASSPAGQGPWTEAFF
TRBV7-6	TRBJ2-3	CASSLVAGGQDTQYF
TRBV28	TRBJ2-3	CASTLESGLQYNTDTQYF
TRBV20-1	TRBJ1-5	CSAKVKSNSNQPQHF
TRBV27	TRBJ2-1	CASSNAPGTGRYEQFF
TRBV12-3/TRBV12-4	TRBJ1-1	CASSLPPEIGHTEAFF
TRBV19	TRBJ1-2	CASSILTEPYTGYTF
TRBV19	TRBJ1-1	CASRVPGNTEAFF
TRBV5-4	TRBJ2-7	CASSFGTGEAYEQYF
TRBV5-1	TRBJ2-1	CASSFGRDSFNEQFF
TRBV7-2	TRBJ2-2	CASLTGSYTGELFF
TRBV12-3/TRBV12-4	TRBJ2-1	CASSFPTSGGAASYNEQFF
TRBV6-5	TRBJ2-1	CASSYSTSGGDEQFF
TRBV12-3/TRBV12-4	TRBJ2-1	CASSSGGALRNEQFF